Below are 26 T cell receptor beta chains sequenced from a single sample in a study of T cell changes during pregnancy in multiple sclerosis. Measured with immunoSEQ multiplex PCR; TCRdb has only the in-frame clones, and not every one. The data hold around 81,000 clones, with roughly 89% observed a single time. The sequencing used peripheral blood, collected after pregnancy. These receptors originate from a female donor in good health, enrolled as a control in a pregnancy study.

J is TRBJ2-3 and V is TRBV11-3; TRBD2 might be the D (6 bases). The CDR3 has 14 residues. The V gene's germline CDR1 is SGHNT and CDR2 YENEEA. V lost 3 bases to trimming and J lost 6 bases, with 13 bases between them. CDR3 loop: CASSFSGVGDTQYF. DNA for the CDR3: TGTGCCAGCAGCTTTTCGGGGGTAGGGGATACGCAGTATTTT.

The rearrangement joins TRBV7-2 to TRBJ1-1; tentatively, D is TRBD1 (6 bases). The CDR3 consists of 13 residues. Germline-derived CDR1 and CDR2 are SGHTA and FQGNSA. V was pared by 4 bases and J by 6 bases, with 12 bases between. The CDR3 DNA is TGTGCCAGCAGCTATCACAGGGACCCTGAAGCTTTCTTT. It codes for CASSYHRDPEAFF.

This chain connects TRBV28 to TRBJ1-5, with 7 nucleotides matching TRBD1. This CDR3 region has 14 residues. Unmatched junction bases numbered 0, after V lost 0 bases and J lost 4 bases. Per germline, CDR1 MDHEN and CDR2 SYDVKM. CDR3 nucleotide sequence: TGTGCCAGCAGTTTATGGGGACAGAATCAGCCCCAGCATTTT. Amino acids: CASSLWGQNQPQHF.

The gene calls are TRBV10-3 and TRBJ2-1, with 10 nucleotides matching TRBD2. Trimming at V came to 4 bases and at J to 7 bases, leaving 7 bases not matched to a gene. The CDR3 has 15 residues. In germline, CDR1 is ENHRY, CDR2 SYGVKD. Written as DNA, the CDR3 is TGTGCCATCAGTGGAAGCGGGAGGGCCGATAATGAGCAGTTCTTC. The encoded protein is CAISGSGRADNEQFF.

The CDR3 spells CASRLDRGTGQPQHF. DNA for the CDR3: TGTGCCAGCAGACTGGACAGGGGGACGGGTCAGCCCCAGCATTTT. The V call is TRBV2, the J call TRBJ1-5, with 10 bases matching TRBD1. CDR3 length: 15 amino acids. The V gene end was trimmed by 6 bases and the J gene end by 6 bases; junction bases not matched to a gene: 8. Germline V CDR1 and CDR2: SNHLY, FYNNEI.

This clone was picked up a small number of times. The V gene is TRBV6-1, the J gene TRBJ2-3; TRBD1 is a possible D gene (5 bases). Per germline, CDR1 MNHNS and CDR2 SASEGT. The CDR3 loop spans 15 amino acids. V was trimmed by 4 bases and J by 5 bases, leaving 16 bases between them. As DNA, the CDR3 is TGTGCCAGCAGTGGTTGGACCCGGACACGAGATACGCAGTATTTT. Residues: CASSGWTRTRDTQYF.

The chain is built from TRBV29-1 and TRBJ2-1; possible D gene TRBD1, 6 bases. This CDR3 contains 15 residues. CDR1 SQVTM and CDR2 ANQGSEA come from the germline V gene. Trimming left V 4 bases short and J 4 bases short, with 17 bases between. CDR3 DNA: TGCAGCGTTGGTCAGCTGGGACACTTATACAATGAGCAGTTCTTC. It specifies CSVGQLGHLYNEQFF.

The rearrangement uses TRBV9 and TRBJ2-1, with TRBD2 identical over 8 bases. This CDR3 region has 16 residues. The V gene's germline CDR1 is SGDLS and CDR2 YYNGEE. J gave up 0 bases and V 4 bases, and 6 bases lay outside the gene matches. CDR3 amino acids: CASSSRGASSYNEQFF. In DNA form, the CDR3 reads TGTGCCAGCAGCTCGCGGGGGGCTAGCTCCTACAATGAGCAGTTCTTC.

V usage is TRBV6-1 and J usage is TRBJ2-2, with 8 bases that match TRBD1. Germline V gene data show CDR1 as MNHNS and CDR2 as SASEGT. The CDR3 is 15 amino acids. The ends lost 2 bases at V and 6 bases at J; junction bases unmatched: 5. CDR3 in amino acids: CASSELDRVAGELFF. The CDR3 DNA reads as TGTGCCAGCAGTGAACTGGACAGGGTGGCCGGGGAGCTGTTTTTT.

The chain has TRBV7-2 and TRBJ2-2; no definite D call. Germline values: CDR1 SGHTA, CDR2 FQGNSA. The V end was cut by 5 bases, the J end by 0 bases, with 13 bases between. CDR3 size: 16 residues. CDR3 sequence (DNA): TGTGCCAGCAGCCCTGGGTGGGCCGCGAACACCGGGGAGCTGTTTTTT. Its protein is CASSPGWAANTGELFF.

CDR3 amino acids: CASSLPPGGRIDYEQYF. The CDR3 DNA sequence: TGTGCCAGCAGCTTGCCCCCGGGGGGGAGGATTGACTACGAGCAGTACTTC. The chain carries TRBV7-9 and TRBJ2-7; 8 positions agree with TRBD2. Germline V gives CDR1 SEHNR, CDR2 FQNEAQ (reference sequence). J lost 3 bases, V lost 3 bases, and 13 bases had no gene match. The CDR3 is 17 residues long.

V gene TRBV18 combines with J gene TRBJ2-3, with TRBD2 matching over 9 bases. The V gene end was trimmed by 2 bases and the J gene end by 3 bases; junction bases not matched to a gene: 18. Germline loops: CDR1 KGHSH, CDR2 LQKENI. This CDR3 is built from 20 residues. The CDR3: CASSPRYTDLPSGTTDTQYF. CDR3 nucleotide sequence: TGTGCCAGCTCACCAAGATACACAGATTTACCTAGCGGGACAACAGATACGCAGTATTTT.

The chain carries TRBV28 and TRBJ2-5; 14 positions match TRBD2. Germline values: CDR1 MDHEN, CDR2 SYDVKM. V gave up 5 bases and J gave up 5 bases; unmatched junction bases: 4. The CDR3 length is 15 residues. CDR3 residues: CASSRLAGGLETQYF. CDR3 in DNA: TGTGCCAGCAGTCGACTAGCGGGGGGGTTGGAGACCCAGTACTTC.

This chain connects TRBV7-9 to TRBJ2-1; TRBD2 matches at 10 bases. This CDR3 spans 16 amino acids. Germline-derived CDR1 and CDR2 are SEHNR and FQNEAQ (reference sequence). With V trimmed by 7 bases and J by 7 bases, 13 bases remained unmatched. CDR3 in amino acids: CASTQGGLAGVNEQFF. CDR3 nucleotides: TGTGCCAGCACCCAGGGGGGTCTAGCGGGAGTTAATGAGCAGTTCTTC. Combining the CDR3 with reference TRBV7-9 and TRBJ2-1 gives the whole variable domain DTGVSQNPRHKITKRGQNVTFRCDPISEHNRLYWYRQTLGQGPEFLTYFQNEAQLEKSRLLSDRFSAERPKGSFSTLEIQRTEQGDSAMYLCASTQGGLAGVNEQFFGPGTRLTVL.

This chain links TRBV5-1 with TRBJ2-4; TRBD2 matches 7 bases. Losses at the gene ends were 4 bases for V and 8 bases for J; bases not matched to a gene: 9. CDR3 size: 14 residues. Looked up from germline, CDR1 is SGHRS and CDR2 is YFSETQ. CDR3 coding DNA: TGCGCCAGCAGCCTGTCCAGCGGGATTGACATTCAGTACTTC. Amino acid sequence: CASSLSSGIDIQYF.

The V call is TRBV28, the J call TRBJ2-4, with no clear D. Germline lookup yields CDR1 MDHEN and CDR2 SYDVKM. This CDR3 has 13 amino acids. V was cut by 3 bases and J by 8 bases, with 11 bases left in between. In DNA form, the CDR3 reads TGTGCCAGCAGTTTTTCCACTGTGGACATTCAGTACTTC. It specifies CASSFSTVDIQYF.

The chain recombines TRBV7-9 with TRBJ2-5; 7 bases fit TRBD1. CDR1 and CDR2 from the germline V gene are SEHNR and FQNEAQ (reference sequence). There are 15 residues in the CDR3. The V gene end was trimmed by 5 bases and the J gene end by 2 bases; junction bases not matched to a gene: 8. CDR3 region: CASSEPGTDQETQYF. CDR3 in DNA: TGTGCCAGCAGCGAACCCGGGACAGATCAAGAGACCCAGTACTTC.

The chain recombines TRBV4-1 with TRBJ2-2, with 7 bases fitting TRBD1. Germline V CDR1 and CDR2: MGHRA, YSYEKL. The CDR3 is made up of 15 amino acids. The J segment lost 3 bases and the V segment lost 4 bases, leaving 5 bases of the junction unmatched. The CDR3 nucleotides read TGCGCCAGCAGCCTCGGACAGGATGACACCGGGGAGCTGTTTTTT. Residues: CASSLGQDDTGELFF.

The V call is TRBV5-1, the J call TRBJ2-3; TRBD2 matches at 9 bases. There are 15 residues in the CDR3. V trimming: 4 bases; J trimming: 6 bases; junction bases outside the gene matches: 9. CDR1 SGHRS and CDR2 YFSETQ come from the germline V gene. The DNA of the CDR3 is TGCGCCAGCAGCGCAGGCGGGGGGGCAAGGGATACGCAGTATTTT. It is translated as CASSAGGGARDTQYF.

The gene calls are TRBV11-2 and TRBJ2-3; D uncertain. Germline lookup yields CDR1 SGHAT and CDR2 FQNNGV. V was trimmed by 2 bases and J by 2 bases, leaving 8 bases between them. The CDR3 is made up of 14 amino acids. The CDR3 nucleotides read TGTGCCAGCAGCTTACGCGCCACCACAGATACGCAGTATTTT. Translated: CASSLRATTDTQYF.

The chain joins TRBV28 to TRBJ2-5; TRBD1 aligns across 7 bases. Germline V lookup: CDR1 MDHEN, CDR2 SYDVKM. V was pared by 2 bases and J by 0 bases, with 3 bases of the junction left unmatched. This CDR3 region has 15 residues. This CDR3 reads CASSLVGQHQETQYF. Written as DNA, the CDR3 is TGTGCCAGCAGTTTAGTGGGACAGCACCAAGAGACCCAGTACTTC. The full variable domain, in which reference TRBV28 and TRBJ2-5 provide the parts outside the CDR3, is DVKVTQSSRYLVKRTGEKVFLECVQDMDHENMFWYRQDPGLGLRLIYFSYDVKMKEKGDIPEGYSVSREKKERFSLILESASTNQTSMYLCASSLVGQHQETQYFGPGTRLLVL.

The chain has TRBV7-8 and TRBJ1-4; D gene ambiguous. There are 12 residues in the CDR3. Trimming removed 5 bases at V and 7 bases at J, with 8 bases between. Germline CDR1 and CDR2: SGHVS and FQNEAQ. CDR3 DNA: TGTGCCAGCAGCCGAGTCGGTGAAAAACTGTTTTTT. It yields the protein CASSRVGEKLFF.

The CDR3, as DNA: TGTGCCAGCAGTTTCCTCATCAGAAACACTGAAGCTTTCTTT. Amino acid sequence: CASSFLIRNTEAFF. The rearrangement joins TRBV28 to TRBJ1-1; D remains unclear. CDR1 is MDHEN, CDR2 SYDVKM, per germline. CDR3 length equals 14 residues. Trimming cost V 3 bases and J 2 bases, with 10 bases left between them.

The CDR3 region is CASSEGDYKGTDTQYF. The CDR3 coding sequence is TGCGCCAGCAGTGAGGGGGACTATAAGGGCACAGATACGCAGTATTTT. The chain uses TRBV10-2 and TRBJ2-3; 7 bases agree with TRBD2. V dropped 2 bases and J dropped 1; count of bases not matched to a gene: 6. Germline loops: CDR1 WSHSY, CDR2 SAAADI. The CDR3 covers 16 residues.

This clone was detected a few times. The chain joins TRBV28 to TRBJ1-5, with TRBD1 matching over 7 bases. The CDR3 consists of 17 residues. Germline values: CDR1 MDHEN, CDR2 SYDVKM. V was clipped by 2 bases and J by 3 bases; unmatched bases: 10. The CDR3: CASSLPYRGKTNQPQHF. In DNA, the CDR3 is TGTGCCAGCAGTTTACCATACAGGGGCAAGACCAATCAGCCCCAGCATTTT.

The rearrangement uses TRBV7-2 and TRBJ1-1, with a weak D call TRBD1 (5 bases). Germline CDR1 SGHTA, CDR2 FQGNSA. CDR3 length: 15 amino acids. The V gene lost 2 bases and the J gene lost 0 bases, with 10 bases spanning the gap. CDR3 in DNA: TGTGCCAGCAGCTTAACGGGGGGGTTGAACACTGAAGCTTTCTTT. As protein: CASSLTGGLNTEAFF.